This T cell receptor (beta chain) appears in the sequencing data of a study of early T cells in non-severe SARS-CoV-2 infection. The CDR3 spans 11 residues. The germline CDR1 and CDR2 sequences are DFQATT and SNEGSKA (reference sequence). The germline V and J ends were trimmed by 2 bases and 5 bases, with 6 bases remaining between them. TCRdb re-derived calls from the 5' RACE reads in MiXCR, one entry per CDR3 protein. The sample lists about 60,000 distinct CDR3 sequences, approximately 9.3% occurring once. This clonotype was counted a few times. Sequenced material: whole blood. The chain has TRBV20-1 and TRBJ2-5; D gene uncertain. The clonotype was recovered from an adult who was a healthcare worker with PCR-confirmed SARS-CoV-2 infection or an uninfected control (not recorded which). In DNA, the CDR3 is TGCAGTGCTAGAACCGGGGAGACCCAGTACTTC. Translating gives CSARTGETQYF.